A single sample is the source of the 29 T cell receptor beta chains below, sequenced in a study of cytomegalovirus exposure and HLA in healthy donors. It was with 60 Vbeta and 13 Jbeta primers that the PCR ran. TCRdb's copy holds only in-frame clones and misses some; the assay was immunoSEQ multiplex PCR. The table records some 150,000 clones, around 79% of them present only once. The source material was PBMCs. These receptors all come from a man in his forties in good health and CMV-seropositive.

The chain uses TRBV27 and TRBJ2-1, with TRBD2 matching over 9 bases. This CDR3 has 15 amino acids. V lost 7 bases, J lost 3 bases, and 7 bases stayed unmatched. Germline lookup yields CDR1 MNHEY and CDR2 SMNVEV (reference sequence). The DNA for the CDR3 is TGTGCCAGCAACCTAGCGGGATTAAACTACAATGAGCAGTTCTTC. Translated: CASNLAGLNYNEQFF.

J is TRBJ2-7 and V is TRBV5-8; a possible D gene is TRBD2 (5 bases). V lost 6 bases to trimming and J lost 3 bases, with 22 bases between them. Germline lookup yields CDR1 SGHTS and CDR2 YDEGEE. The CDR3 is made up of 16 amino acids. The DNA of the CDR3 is TGTGCCAGCACCTCCGACCCGGACCGAGGGTACTACGAGCAGTACTTC. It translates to CASTSDPDRGYYEQYF.

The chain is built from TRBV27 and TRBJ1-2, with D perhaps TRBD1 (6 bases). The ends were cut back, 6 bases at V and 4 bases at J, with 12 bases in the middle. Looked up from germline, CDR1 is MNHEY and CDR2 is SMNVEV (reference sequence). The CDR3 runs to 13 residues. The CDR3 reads CASRPEGGYGYTF. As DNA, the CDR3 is TGTGCCAGCAGGCCCGAAGGGGGCTATGGCTACACCTTC.

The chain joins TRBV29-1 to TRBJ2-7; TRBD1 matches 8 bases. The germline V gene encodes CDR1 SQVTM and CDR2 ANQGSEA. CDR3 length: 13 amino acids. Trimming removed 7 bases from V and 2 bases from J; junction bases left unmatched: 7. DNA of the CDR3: TGCAGCGCCGCGGACAGGGTCGCCTACGAGCAGTACTTC. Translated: CSAADRVAYEQYF.

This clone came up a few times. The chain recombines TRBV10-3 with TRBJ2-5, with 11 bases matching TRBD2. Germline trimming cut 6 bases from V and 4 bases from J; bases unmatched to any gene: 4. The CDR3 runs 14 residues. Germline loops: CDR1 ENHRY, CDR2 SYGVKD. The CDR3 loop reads CAIRAGLAGETQYF. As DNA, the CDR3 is TGTGCCATCAGGGCAGGACTAGCGGGAGAGACCCAGTACTTC.

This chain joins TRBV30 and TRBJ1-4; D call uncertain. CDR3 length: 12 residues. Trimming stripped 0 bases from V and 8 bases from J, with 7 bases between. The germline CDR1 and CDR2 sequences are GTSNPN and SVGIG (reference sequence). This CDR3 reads CAWSVNGEKLFF. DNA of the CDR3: TGTGCCTGGAGTGTTAACGGGGAAAAACTGTTTTTT. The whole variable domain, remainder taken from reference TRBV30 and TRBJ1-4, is SQTIHQWPATLVQPVGSPLSLECTVEGTSNPNLYWYRQAAGRGLQLLFYSVGIGQISSEVPQNLSASRPQDRQFILSSKKLLLSDSGFYLCAWSVNGEKLFFGSGTQLSVL.

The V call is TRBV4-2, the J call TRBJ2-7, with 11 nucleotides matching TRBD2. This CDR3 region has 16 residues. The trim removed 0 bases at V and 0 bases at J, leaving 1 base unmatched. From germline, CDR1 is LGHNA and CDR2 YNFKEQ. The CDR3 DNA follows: TGTGCCAGCAGCCAAGATGGGACTAGCGGCTCCTACGAGCAGTACTTC. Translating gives CASSQDGTSGSYEQYF.

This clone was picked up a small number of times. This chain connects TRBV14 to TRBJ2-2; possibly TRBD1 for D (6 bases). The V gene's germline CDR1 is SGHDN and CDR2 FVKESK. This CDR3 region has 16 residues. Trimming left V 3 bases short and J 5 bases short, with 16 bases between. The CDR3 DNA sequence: TGTGCCAGCAGCCAGCCAACAGGGTCCTGGACCGGGGAGCTGTTTTTT. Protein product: CASSQPTGSWTGELFF.

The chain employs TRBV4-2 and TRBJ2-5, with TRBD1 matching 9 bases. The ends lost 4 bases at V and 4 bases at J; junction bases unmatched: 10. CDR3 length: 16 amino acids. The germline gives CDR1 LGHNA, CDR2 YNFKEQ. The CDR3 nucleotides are TGTGCCAGCAGCCCGGTGGGACAGGGAGGTAGAGAGACCCAGTACTTC. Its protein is CASSPVGQGGRETQYF.

CDR3 DNA sequence: TGTGCCAGCAGTGATAGAGGCGGGATAGGGTACGAGCAGTACTTC. The encoded protein is CASSDRGGIGYEQYF. The chain carries TRBV2 and TRBJ2-7; maybe TRBD2 (6 bases). There are 15 residues in the CDR3. Trimming removed 3 bases from V and 4 bases from J, with 16 bases in between. CDR1 and CDR2 (germline): SNHLY, FYNNEI.

The CDR3 sequence is CASSITSGAYNEQFF. CDR3 in DNA: TGTGCCAGTAGTATTACTAGCGGTGCCTACAATGAGCAGTTCTTC. The V gene is TRBV19, the J gene TRBJ2-1; 8 positions agree with TRBD2. This CDR3 contains 15 residues. Germline CDR1 reads LNHDA; CDR2 reads SQIVND (reference sequence). Trimming at V came to 3 bases and at J to 2 bases, leaving 3 bases not matched to a gene.

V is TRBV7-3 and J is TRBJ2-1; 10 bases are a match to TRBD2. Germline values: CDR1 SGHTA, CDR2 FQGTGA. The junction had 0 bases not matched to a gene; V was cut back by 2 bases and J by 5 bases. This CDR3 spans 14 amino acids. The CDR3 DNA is TGTGCCAGCAGCTTAGGACTAGCGGACAATGAGCAGTTCTTC. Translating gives CASSLGLADNEQFF.

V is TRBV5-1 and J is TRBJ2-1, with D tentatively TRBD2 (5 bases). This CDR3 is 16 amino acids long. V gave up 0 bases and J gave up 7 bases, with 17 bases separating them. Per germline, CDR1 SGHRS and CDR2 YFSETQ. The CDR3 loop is CASSLEMTGNRNEQFF. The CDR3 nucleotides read TGCGCCAGCAGCTTGGAGATGACGGGGAATCGGAATGAGCAGTTCTTC.

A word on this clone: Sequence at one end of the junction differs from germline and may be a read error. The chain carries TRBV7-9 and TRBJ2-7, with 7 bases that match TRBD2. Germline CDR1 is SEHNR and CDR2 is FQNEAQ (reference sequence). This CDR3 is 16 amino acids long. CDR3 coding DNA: TGTTCCAGCAGCACCCACCTAGCGGTCAACTCCTACGAGCAGTACTTC. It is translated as CSSSTHLAVNSYEQYF.

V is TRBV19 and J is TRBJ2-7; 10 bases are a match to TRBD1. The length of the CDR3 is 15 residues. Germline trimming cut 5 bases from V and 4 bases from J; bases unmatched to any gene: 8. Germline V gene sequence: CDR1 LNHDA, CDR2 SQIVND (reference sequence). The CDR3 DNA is TGTGCCAGTAGTCCTGGGACAGGGGTACTTTACGAGCAGTACTTC. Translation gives CASSPGTGVLYEQYF. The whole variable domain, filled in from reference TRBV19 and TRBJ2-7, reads DGGITQSPKYLFRKEGQNVTLSCEQNLNHDAMYWYRQDPGQGLRLIYYSQIVNDFQKGDIAEGYSVSREKKESFPLTVTSAQKNPTAFYLCASSPGTGVLYEQYFGPGTRLTVT.

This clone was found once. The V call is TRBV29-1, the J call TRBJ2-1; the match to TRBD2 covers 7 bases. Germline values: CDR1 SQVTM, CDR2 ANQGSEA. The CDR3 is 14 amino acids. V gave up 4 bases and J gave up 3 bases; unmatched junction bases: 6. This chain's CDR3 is CSVVASGNYNEQFF. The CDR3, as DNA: TGCAGCGTTGTAGCTAGCGGCAACTACAATGAGCAGTTCTTC.

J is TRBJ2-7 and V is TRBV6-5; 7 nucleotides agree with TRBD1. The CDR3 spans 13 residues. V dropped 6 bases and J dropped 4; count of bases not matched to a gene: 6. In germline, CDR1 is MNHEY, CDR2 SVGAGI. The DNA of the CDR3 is TGTGCCAGCAGACGACAGGGCAATTACGAGCAGTACTTC. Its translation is CASRRQGNYEQYF.

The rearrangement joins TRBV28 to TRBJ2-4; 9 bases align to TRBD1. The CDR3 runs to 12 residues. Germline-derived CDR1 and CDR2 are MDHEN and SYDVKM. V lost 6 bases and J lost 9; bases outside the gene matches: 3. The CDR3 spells CASRGQGFIQYF. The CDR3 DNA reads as TGTGCCAGCAGAGGACAGGGGTTCATTCAGTACTTC.

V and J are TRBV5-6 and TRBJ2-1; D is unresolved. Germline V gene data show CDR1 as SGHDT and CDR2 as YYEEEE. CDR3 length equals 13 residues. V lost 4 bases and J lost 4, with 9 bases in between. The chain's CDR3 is CASSGQQYNEQFF. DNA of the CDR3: TGTGCCAGCAGCGGTCAACAGTACAATGAGCAGTTCTTC.

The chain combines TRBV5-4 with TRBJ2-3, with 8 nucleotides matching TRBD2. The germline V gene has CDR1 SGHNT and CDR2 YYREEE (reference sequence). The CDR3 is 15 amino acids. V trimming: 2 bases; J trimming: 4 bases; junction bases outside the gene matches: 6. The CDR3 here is CASSLAGEEADTQYF. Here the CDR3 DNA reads TGTGCCAGCAGCTTAGCGGGAGAGGAGGCAGATACGCAGTATTTT.

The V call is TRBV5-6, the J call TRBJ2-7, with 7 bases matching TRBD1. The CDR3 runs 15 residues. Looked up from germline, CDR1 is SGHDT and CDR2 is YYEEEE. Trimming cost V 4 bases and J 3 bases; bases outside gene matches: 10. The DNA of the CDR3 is TGTGCCAGCAGCCCTCAGAGTGGGACAGTCTACGAGCAGTACTTC. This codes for CASSPQSGTVYEQYF.

This CDR3 reads CASSTTGFGYTF. CDR3 sequence (DNA): TGTGCCAGTAGTACTACAGGGTTCGGCTACACCTTC. The chain carries TRBV19 and TRBJ1-2, with D possibly matching TRBD1 (6 bases). V gave up 4 bases and J gave up 8 bases, with 11 bases separating them. This CDR3 has 12 amino acids. Per the germline V gene, CDR1 is LNHDA and CDR2 is SQIVND (reference sequence).

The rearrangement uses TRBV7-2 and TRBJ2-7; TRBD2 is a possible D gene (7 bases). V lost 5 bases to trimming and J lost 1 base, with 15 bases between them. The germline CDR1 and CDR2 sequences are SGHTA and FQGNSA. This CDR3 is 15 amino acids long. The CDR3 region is CASSRGAGQSYEQYF. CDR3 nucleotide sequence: TGTGCCAGCAGCCGGGGGGCGGGGCAATCCTACGAGCAGTACTTC.

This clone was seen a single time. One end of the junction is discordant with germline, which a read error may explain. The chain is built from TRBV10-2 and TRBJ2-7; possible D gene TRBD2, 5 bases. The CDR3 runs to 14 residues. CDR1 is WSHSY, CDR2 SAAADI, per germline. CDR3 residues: CASGSGYSSYGQYF. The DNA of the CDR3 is TGCGCCAGCGGTTCGGGATACAGCTCCTACGGGCAGTACTTC.

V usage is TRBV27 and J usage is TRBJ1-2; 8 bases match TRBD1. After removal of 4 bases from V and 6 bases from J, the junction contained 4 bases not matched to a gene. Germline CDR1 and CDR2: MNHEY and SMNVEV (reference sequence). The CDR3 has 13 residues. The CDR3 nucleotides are TGTGCCAGCAGTTATTCAGGGGGCAATGGCTACACCTTC. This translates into CASSYSGGNGYTF.

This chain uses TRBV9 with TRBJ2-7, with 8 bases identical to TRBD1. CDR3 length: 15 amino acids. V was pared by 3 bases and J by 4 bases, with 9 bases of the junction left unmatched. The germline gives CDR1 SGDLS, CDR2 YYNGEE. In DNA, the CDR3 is TGTGCCAGCAGCGAAACGGACAGGGCTTGGTACGAGCAGTACTTC. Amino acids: CASSETDRAWYEQYF.

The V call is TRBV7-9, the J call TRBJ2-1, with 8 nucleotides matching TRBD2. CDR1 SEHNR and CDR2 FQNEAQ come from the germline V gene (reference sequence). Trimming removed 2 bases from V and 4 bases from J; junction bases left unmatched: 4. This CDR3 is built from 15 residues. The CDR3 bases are TGTGCCAGCAGCTTAACTAGCGGACCATACAATGAGCAGTTCTTC. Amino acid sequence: CASSLTSGPYNEQFF.

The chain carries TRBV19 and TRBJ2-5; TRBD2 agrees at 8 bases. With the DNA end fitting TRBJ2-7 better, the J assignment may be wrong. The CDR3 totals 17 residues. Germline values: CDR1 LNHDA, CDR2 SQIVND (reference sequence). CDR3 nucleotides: TGTGCCAGTAGTACCCGGACTAGCCTGTCTGGGGTGTACGAGCAGTACTTC. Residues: CASSTRTSLSGVYEQYF.

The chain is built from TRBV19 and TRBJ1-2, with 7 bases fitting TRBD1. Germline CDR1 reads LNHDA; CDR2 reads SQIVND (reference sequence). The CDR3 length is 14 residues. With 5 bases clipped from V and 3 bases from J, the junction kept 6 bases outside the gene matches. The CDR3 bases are TGTGCCAGTAGTGCTAAACAGGGGTACTATGGCTACACCTTC. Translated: CASSAKQGYYGYTF.